The 6 T cell receptor beta chains given below trace back to one sample, sequenced in a study of blood T cell repertoires in COVID-19. Assay used: immunoSEQ multiplex PCR; TCRdb lists only in-frame clones, some missing. The table records fewer than 200,000 clones, around 80% of them present only once. Sequenced material: peripheral blood. The receptors originated from a man aged 55 to 69 with acute or convalescent COVID-19.

The chain has TRBV29-1 and TRBJ1-3; 9 bases agree with TRBD1. The germline V gene has CDR1 SQVTM and CDR2 ANQGSEA. After removal of 0 bases from V and 8 bases from J, the junction contained 14 bases not matched to a gene. This CDR3 contains 17 residues. CDR3 residues: CSVEDLCGQGLSDTIYF. The CDR3 region has the DNA TGCAGCGTTGAAGATCTGTGTGGACAGGGGTTGTCAGACACCATATATTTT.

This clone was observed a handful of times. The rearrangement links TRBV25-1 to TRBJ1-2; a weak D match, TRBD1 (6 bases). V lost 0 bases and J 5 bases, leaving 10 bases between the germline ends. The germline V gene has CDR1 MGHDK and CDR2 SYGVNS. CDR3 length: 14 amino acids. DNA of the CDR3: TGTGCCAGCAGTGAATATCAACAGGGATATGGCTACACCTTC. It encodes CASSEYQQGYGYTF.

The chain is built from TRBV19 and TRBJ1-1; TRBD1 might be the D (5 bases). There are 19 residues in the CDR3. Trimming pared 4 bases from V and 0 bases from J, leaving 24 bases between. Looked up from germline, CDR1 is LNHDA and CDR2 is SQIVND (reference sequence). This CDR3 is CASSTDGPTRAFMNTEAFF. CDR3 nucleotides: TGTGCCAGTAGTACCGACGGCCCTACCAGGGCCTTTATGAACACTGAAGCTTTCTTT.

The CDR3, as DNA: TGTGCCAGCAGCACGGTCGGGACTAGCGGGGGCGAGCAGTTCTTC. Translation gives CASSTVGTSGGEQFF. The chain joins TRBV7-3 to TRBJ2-1; 14 nucleotides match TRBD2. The germline gives CDR1 SGHTA, CDR2 FQGTGA. The CDR3 runs to 15 residues. The J segment lost 10 bases and the V segment lost 5 bases, leaving 7 bases of the junction unmatched.

This clone was seen more than once but under ten times. The junction shows a germline mismatch at one end, possibly a read error. The DNA of the CDR3 is TGTGCTAGCAGCCCCCTAGCGGGGGGGCCCACCGGGGAGCTGTTTTTT. Translated: CASSPLAGGPTGELFF. This chain connects TRBV7-7 to TRBJ2-2, with 12 bases that match TRBD2. The CDR3 sequence is 16 residues long. Germline assignment: CDR1 SSHAT and CDR2 FNYEAQ (reference sequence).

The chain joins TRBV9 to TRBJ2-1, with D possibly matching TRBD2 (7 bases). Between the trimmed V and J ends, which lost 0 bases and 4 bases, there was a span of 11 bases. CDR1 is SGDLS, CDR2 YYNGEE, per germline. The CDR3 covers 15 residues. This chain's CDR3 is CASSVEGDYYNEQFF. The CDR3 DNA reads TGTGCCAGCAGCGTAGAGGGGGACTATTACAATGAGCAGTTCTTC.